This T cell receptor beta chain originates from a study of PD-1 blockade in classical Hodgkin lymphoma. Overall study results and limits: There remain no defined causes for the repertoire differences, which possibly reflect disease activity or prior therapy.

Stated time point: newly diagnosed, previously untreated cHL patient sample. From germline, CDR1 is MDHEN and CDR2 SYDVKM. The CDR3 sequence is 17 residues long. V dropped 5 bases and J dropped 7 bases, with 26 bases sitting between them. As regards this clone: Its antigen is unidentified.

TCRdb's table, derived via immunoSEQ multiplex PCR, lists solely in-frame clones and lacks some. The profile shows 15,000 to 20,000 clones, 75% to 95% of them singletons. This clonotype was obtained from a human donor with classical Hodgkin lymphoma. The specimen sequenced was peripheral blood mononuclear cells (PBMCs). The V call is TRBV28, the J call TRBJ1-1, with TRBD1 as a possible D gene (6 bases). CDR3: CASSPPTGHEMSGEAFF. CDR3 coding DNA: TGTGCCAGCAGTCCCCCAACGGGACACGAAATGAGTGGTGAAGCTTTCTTT.